This T cell receptor (beta chain) was captured by sequencing in a study of blood T cell repertoires in COVID-19. About the study: Samples of COVID-19 (acute and convalescent) were obtained from the United States, Italy and Spain. T cells, B-cell-depleted T cells, or PBMCs provided the cDNA or gDNA that served as material.

Per the germline V gene, CDR1 is SGDLS and CDR2 is YYNGEE. This CDR3 has 14 amino acids. Trimming at V came to 0 bases and at J to 6 bases, leaving 3 bases not matched to a gene. Original processing methods: Amplifying reference gene primers gave estimates of nucleated cell counts. TCRdb's copy holds only in-frame clones and misses some; the assay was immunoSEQ multiplex PCR. The V and J calls and clone size come from that table; D and trimming were worked out from the DNA. The table has approximately 33,000 clones, less than 90% seen once; the top ten hold roughly a fifth. The chain carries TRBV9 and TRBJ2-7, with TRBD1 matching 10 bases. This TCR was recovered from a man aged 65-85 years with acute or convalescent COVID-19. Sequenced input: peripheral blood. The CDR3 here is CASSVGDRGLEQYF. DNA of the CDR3: TGTGCCAGCAGCGTAGGGGACAGGGGTCTCGAGCAGTACTTC.